This T cell receptor beta chain came from a study of regulatory T cells in long-lasting Graves disease. Between the trimmed V and J ends, which lost 2 bases and 10 bases, there was a span of 12 bases. There are 13 residues in the CDR3. CDR1 SGHTA and CDR2 FQGTGA come from the germline V gene. Concerning this clonotype: Its specificity is unknown.

Time point here: newly diagnosed GD, antithyroid drugs for less than 3 months. With RNA extracted from PBMCs as input, the TCR library was made. Peripheral blood, around 9.4 milliliters of it, was drawn into EDTA tubes. Through Arm-PCR of CDR3 regions and iRepertoire HTBI primers, TCR beta libraries were built. TCRdb redid the calling of the multiplex PCR reads with MiXCR, one entry per CDR3 protein. The sample shows hundreds of thousands of distinct CDR3 sequences, approximately 15% of them seen only once. Study-wide findings and caveats: TRBV28, TRBJ1-2 and TRBJ2-5 were segments that persistent disease favored.

These sequences were also reported in another study, on T cells in Graves' hyperthyroidism and ophthalmopathy. This second study notes: Most thyroid clonotypes with frequency above 0.001 were detected in blood.

This sequence was found in a woman aged 25 to 39 with Graves disease. The chain employs TRBV7-3 and TRBJ2-1, with no clear D. The sample was peripheral blood mononuclear cells (PBMCs), taken at new diagnosis, from a patient treated with antithyroid drugs. The CDR3 DNA follows: TGTGCCAGCAGCTTATCAGTCCAGAGCGAGCAGTTCTTC. This sequence encodes CASSLSVQSEQFF.